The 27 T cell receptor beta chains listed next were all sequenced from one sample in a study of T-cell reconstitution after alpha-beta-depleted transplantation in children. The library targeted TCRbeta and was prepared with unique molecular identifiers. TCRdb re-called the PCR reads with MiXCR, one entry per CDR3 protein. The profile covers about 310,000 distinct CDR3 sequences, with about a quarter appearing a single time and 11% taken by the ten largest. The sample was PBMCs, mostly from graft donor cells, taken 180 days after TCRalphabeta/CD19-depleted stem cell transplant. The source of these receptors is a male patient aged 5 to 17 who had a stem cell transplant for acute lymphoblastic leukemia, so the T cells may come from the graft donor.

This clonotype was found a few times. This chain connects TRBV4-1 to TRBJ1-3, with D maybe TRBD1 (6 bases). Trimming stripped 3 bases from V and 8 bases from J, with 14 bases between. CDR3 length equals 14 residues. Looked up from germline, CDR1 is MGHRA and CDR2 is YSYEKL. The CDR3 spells CASSHSGEGHTIYF. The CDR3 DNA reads TGCGCCAGCAGCCACTCAGGGGAGGGTCACACCATATATTTT.

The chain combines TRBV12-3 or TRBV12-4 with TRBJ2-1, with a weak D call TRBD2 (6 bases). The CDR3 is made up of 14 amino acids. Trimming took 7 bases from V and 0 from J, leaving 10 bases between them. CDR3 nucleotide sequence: TGTGCCAGCACCTTTAGCGGCTCCTACAATGAGCAGTTCTTC. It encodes CASTFSGSYNEQFF.

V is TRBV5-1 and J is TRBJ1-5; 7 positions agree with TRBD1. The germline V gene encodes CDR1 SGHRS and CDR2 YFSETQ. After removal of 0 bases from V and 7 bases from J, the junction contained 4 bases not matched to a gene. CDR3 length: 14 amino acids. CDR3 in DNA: TGCGCCAGCAGCTTGGTCAGGGGGGGACAGCCCCAGCATTTT. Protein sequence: CASSLVRGGQPQHF.

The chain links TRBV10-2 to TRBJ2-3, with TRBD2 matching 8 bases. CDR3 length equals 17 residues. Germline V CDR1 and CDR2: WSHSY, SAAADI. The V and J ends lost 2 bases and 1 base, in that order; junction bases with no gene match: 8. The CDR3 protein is CASSERYSGRGTDTQYF. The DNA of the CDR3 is TGCGCCAGCAGTGAGCGCTACTCCGGGAGGGGCACAGATACGCAGTATTTT.

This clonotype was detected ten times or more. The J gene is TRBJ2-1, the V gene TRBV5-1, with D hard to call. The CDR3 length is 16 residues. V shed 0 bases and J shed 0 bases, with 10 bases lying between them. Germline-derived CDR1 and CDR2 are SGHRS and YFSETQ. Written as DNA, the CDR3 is TGCGCCAGCAGCTTGGAGGCGGCTAGCTCCTACAATGAGCAGTTCTTC. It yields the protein CASSLEAASSYNEQFF.

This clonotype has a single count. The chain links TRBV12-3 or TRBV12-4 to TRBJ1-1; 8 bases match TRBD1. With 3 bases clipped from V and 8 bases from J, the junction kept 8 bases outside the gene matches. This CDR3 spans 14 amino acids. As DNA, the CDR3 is TGTGCCAGCAGTTTCAAACGGACAGGGCGCGAAGCTTTCTTT. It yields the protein CASSFKRTGREAFF.

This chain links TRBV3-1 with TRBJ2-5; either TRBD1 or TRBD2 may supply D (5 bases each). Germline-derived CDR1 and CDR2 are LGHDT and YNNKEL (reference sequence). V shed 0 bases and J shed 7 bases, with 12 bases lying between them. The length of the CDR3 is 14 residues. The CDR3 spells CASSQDGGLGTQYF. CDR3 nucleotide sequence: TGTGCCAGCAGCCAAGATGGGGGTCTGGGGACCCAGTACTTC.

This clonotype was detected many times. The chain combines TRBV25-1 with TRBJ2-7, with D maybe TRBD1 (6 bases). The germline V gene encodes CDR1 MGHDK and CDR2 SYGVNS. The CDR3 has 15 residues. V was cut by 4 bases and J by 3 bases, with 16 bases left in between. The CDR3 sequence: CASSVAGEFGYEQYF. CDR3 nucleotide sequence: TGTGCCAGCAGTGTAGCAGGGGAGTTCGGCTACGAGCAGTACTTC.

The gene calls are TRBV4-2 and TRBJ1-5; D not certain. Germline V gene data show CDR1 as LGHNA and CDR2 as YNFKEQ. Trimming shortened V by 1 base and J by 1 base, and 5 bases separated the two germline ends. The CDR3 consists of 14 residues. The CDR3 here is CASSQVGSNQPQHF. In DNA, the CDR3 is TGTGCCAGCAGCCAAGTTGGCAGCAATCAGCCCCAGCATTTT.

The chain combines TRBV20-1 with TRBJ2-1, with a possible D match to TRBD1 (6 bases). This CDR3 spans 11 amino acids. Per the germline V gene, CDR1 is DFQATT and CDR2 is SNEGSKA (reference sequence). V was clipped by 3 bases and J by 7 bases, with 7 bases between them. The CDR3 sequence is CSARRGNEQFF. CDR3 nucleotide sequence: TGCAGTGCTAGGAGGGGGAATGAGCAGTTCTTC.

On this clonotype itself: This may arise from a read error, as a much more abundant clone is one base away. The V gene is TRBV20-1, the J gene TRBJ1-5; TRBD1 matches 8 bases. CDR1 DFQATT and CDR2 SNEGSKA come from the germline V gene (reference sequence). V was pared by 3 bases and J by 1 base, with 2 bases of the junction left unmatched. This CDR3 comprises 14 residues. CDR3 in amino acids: CSARHRGSNQPQHF. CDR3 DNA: TGCAGTGCTAGGCACAGGGGGAGCAATCAGCCCCAGCATTTT.

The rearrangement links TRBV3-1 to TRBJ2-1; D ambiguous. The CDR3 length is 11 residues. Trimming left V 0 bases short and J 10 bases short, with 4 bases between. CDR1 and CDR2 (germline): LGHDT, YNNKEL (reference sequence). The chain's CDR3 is CASSQDGEQFF. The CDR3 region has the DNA TGTGCCAGCAGCCAAGACGGGGAGCAGTTCTTC.

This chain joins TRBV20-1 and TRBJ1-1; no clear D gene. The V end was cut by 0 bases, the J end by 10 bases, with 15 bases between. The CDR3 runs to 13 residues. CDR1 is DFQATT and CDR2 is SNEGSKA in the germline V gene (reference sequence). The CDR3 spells CSARDPNSSGAFF. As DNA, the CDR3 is TGCAGTGCTAGAGATCCGAACAGCTCGGGAGCTTTCTTT.

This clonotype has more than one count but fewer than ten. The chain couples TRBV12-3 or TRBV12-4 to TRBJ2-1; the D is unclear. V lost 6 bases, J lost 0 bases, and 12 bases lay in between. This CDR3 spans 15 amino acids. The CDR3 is CASSPPSSSYNEQFF. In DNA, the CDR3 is TGTGCCAGCAGCCCTCCCTCGAGCTCCTACAATGAGCAGTTCTTC.

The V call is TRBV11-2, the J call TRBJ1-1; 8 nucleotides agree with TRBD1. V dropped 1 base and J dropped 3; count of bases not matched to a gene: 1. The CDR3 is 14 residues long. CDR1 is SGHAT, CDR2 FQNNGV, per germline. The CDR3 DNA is TGTGCCAGCAGCTTAGCAGGGGGCCACACTGAAGCTTTCTTT. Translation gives CASSLAGGHTEAFF.

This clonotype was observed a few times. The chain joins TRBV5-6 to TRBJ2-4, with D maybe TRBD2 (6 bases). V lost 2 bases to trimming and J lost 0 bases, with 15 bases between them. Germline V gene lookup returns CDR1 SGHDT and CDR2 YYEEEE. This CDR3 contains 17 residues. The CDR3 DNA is TGTGCCAGCAGCTTTGGGGGGATTAGGGGAGCCAAAAACATTCAGTACTTC. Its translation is CASSFGGIRGAKNIQYF.

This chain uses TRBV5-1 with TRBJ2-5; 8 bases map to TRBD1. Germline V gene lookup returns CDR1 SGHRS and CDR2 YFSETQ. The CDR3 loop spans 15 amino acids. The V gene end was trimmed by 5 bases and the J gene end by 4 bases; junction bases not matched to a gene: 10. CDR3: CASSSKTGAGETQYF. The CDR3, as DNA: TGCGCCAGCAGTTCGAAGACAGGGGCGGGAGAGACCCAGTACTTC.

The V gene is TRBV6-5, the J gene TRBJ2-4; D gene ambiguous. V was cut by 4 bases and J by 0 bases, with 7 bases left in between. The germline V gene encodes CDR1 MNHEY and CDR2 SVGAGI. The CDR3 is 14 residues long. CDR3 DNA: TGTGCCAGCAGTTTTTCGAGAGCCAAAAACATTCAGTACTTC. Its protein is CASSFSRAKNIQYF.

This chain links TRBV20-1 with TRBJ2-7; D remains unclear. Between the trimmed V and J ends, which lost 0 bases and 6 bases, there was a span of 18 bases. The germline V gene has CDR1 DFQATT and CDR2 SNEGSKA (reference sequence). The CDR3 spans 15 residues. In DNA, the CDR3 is TGCAGTGCTAGAGACGAAACACCCCTCCTCGGCGAGCAGTACTTC. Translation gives CSARDETPLLGEQYF.

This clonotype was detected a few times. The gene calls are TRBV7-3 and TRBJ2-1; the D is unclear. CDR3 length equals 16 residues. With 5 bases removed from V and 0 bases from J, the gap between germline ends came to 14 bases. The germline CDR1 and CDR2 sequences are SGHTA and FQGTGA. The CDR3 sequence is CASSRLQVSSYNEQFF. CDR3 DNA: TGTGCCAGCAGCAGGCTCCAAGTGAGCTCCTACAATGAGCAGTTCTTC.

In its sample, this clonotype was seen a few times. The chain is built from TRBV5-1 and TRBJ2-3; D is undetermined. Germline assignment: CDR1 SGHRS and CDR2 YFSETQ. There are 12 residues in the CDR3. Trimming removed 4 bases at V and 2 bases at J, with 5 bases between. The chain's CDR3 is CASSKTTDTQYF. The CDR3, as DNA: TGCGCCAGCAGCAAAACCACAGATACGCAGTATTTT.

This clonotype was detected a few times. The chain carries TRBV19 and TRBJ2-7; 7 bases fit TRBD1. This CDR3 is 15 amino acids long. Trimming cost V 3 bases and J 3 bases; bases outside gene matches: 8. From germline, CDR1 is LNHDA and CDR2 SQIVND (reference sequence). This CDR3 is CASSIGWGQIYEQYF. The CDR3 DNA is TGTGCCAGTAGTATCGGATGGGGACAGATCTACGAGCAGTACTTC.

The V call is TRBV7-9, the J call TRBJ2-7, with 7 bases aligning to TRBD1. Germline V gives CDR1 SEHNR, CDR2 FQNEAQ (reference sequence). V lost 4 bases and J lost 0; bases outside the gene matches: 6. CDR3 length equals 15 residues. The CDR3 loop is CASSSLRDSSYEQYF. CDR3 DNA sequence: TGTGCCAGCAGCTCACTCCGGGACAGCTCCTACGAGCAGTACTTC.

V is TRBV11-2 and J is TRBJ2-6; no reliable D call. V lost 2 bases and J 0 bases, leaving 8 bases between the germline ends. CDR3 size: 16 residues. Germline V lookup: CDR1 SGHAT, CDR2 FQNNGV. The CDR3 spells CASSLQQSSGANVLTF. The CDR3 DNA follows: TGTGCCAGCAGCTTACAGCAAAGCTCTGGGGCCAACGTCCTGACTTTC. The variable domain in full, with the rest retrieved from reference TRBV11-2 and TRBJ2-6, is EAGVAQSPRYKIIEKRQSVAFWCNPISGHATLYWYQQILGQGPKLLIQFQNNGVVDDSQLPKDRFSAERLKGVDSTLKIQPAKLEDSAVYLCASSLQQSSGANVLTFGAGSRLTVL.

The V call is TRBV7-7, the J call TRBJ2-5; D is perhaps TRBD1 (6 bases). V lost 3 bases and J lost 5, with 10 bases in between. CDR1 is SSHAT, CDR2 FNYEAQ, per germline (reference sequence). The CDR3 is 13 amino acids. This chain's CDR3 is CASSFNRAETQYF. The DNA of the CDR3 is TGTGCCAGCAGCTTCAACAGGGCCGAGACCCAGTACTTC.

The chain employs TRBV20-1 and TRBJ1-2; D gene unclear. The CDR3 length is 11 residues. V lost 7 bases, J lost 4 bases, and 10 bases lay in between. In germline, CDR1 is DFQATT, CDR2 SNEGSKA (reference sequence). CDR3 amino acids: CSVGIFYGYTF. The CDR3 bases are TGCAGTGTCGGAATTTTCTATGGCTACACCTTC.

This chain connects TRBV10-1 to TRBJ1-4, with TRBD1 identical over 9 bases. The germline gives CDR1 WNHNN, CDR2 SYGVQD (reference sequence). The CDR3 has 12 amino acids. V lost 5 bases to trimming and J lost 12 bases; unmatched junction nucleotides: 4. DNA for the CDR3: TGCGCCAGCAGTAGACACAGGGGGCAACTGTTTTTT. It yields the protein CASSRHRGQLFF.